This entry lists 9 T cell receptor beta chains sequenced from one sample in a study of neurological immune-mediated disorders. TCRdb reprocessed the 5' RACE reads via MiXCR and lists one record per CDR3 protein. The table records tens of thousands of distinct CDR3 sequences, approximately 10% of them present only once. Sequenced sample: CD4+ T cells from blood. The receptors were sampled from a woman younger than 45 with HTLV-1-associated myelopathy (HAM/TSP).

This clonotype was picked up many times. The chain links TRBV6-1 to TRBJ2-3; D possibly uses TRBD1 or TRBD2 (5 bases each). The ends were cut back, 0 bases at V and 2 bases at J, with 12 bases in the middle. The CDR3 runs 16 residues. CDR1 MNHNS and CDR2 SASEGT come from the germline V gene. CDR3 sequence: CASSEAYGTLTDTQYF. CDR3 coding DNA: TGTGCCAGCAGTGAAGCGTACGGGACCCTCACAGATACGCAGTATTTT.

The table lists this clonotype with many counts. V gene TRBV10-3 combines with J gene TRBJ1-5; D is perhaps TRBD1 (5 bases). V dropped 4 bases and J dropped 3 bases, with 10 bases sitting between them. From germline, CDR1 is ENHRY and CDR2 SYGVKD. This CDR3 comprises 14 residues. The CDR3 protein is CAISGPDTNQPQHF. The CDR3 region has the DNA TGTGCCATCAGTGGACCGGACACCAATCAGCCCCAGCATTTT.

This chain's CDR3 is CSARTAPYEQYF. DNA for the CDR3: TGCAGCGCTCGGACAGCCCCCTACGAGCAGTACTTC. The chain carries TRBV29-1 and TRBJ2-7, with D tentatively TRBD1 (6 bases). Trimming cost V 7 bases and J 2 bases, with 12 bases left between them. Germline V gives CDR1 SQVTM, CDR2 ANQGSEA. The CDR3 runs 12 residues.

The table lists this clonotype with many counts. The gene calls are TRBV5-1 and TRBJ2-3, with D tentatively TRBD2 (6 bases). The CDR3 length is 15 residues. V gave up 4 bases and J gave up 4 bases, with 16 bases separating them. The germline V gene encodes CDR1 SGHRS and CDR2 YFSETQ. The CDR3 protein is CASSAYGAGSDTQYF. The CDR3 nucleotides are TGCGCCAGCAGCGCCTACGGAGCGGGTTCAGATACGCAGTATTTT.

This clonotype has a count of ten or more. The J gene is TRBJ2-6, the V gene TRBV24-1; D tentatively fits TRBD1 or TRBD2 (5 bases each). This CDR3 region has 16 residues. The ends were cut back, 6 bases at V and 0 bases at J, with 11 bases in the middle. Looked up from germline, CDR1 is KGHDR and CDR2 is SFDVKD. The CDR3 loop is CATSSPGTSGANVLTF. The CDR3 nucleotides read TGTGCCACCAGTTCCCCCGGGACCTCTGGGGCCAACGTCCTGACTTTC.

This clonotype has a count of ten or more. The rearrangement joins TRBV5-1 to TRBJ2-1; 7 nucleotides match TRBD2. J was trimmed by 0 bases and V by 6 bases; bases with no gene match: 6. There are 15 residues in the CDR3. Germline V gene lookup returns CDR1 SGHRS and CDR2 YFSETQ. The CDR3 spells CASNVGGGSYNEQFF. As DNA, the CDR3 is TGCGCCAGCAATGTGGGGGGGGGCTCCTACAATGAGCAGTTCTTC.

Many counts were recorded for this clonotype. CDR3 loop: CSATKTVMRTEAFF. CDR3 DNA sequence: TGCAGTGCTACGAAGACAGTAATGAGGACTGAAGCTTTCTTT. The J gene is TRBJ1-1, the V gene TRBV20-1; D may be TRBD1 (5 bases). CDR1 and CDR2 (germline): DFQATT, SNEGSKA (reference sequence). With 4 bases removed from V and 5 bases from J, the gap between germline ends came to 17 bases. The CDR3 runs to 14 residues.

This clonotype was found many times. In nucleotides, the CDR3 is TGCGCCAGCAGCTTGGTAGCGGGGGTTGAAAATTCACCCCTCCACTTT. As protein: CASSLVAGVENSPLHF. The chain recombines TRBV5-1 with TRBJ1-6; maybe TRBD1 (5 bases). The germline V gene encodes CDR1 SGHRS and CDR2 YFSETQ. CDR3 length equals 16 residues. V was cut by 0 bases and J by 7 bases, with 14 bases left in between.

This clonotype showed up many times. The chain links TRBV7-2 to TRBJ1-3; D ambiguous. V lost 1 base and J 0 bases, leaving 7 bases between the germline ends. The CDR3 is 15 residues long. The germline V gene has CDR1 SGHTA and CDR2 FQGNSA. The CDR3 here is CASSLVASSGNTIYF. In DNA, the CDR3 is TGTGCCAGCAGCTTAGTAGCGAGCTCTGGAAACACCATATATTTT. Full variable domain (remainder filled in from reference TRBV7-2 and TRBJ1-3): GAGVSQSPSNKVTEKGKDVELRCDPISGHTALYWYRQSLGQGLEFLIYFQGNSAPDKSGLPSDRFSAERTGGSVSTLTIQRTQQEDSAVYLCASSLVASSGNTIYFGEGSWLTVV.